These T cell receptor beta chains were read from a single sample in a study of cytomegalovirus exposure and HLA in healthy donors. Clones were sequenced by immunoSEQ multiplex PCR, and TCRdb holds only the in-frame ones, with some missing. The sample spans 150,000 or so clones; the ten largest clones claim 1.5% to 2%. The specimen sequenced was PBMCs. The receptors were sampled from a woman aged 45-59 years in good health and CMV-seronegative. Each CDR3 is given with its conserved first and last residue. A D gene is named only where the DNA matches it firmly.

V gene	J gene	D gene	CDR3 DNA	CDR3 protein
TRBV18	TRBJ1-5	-	TGTGCCAGCTCGCCGCCGGGAGGAGGCAATCAGCCCCAGCATTTT	CASSPPGGGNQPQHF
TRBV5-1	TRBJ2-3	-	TGCGCCAGCAGCTTGTCCCCAGTACTAGTGTTAACCACAGATACGCAGTATTTT	CASSLSPVLVLTTDTQYF
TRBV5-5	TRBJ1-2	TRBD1	TGTGCCAGCAGCTTGGCTAGGACAGGGGGCTATAACTATGGCTACACCTTC	CASSLARTGGYNYGYTF
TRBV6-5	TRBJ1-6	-	TGTGCCAGCAGTCTGCAGGGGTGGCTGAATTCACCCCTCCACTTT	CASSLQGWLNSPLHF
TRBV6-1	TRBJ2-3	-	TGTGCCAGCACCGAATGGGGGGTCAGCACAGATACGCAGTATTTT	CASTEWGVSTDTQYF
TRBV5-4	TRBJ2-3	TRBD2	TGTGCCAGCAGCCCCCGACTAGCGGGAGGTGCAGATACGCAGTATTTT	CASSPRLAGGADTQYF
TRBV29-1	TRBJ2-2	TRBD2	TGCAGCGTTGTAGCGGGGTCCTCGAACACCGGGGAGCTGTTTTTT	CSVVAGSSNTGELFF
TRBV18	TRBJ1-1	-	TGTGCCAGCTCACCACCCAGCAGGGTATTGGAAGCTTTCTTT	CASSPPSRVLEAFF
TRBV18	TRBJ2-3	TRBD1	TGTGCCAGCTCACCACTTGTACAGGGGGGCACAGATACGCAGTATTTT	CASSPLVQGGTDTQYF
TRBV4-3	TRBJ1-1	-	TGCGCCAGCAGCCACTTGTCGGGGGGGACTGAAGCTTTCTTT	CASSHLSGGTEAFF
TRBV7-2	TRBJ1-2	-	TGTGCCAGCAGCTTAGAACCCCCCGGACTCGGATCGATCTATGGCTACACCTTC	CASSLEPPGLGSIYGYTF
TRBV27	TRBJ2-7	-	TGTGCCAGCAGTTTATCCGTAGCGGAGATCTCCTACGAGCAGTACTTC	CASSLSVAEISYEQYF
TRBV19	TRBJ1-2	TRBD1	TGTGCCAGTATGGCCCAAGGGACAGGGTATAACTATGGCTACACCTTC	CASMAQGTGYNYGYTF
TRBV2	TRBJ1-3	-	TGTGCCAGCAGGACAGTTGGAAACACCATATATTTT	CASRTVGNTIYF
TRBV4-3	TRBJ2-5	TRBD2	TGCGCCAGCAGCCAGGACCGGGAGGGAGCGGGAGTAGAAGAGACCCAGTACTTC	CASSQDREGAGVEETQYF
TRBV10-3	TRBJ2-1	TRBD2	TGTGCCATCAGCTGGGAGGGCCGCGATGAGCAGTTCTTC	CAISWEGRDEQFF
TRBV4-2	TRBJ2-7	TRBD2	TGTGCCAGCAGCCAGTCCGTAGCGGGAGTCCACGAGCAGTACTTC	CASSQSVAGVHEQYF
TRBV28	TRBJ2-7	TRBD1	TGTGCCAGCAGCATGTGGACAGGAGTACGAGAGCAGTACTTC	CASSMWTGVREQYF
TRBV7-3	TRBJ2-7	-	TGTGCCAGCGAACCCGGGACTCTAACCTCCTACGAGCAGTACTTC	CASEPGTLTSYEQYF
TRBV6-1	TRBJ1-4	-	TGTGCCAGCAGTCTTCCGACAGTAGTTAATGAAAAACTGTTTTTT	CASSLPTVVNEKLFF
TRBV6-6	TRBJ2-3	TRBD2	TGTGCCAGCAGTTTTAGCGGGGAGGCTACAGATACGCAGTATTTT	CASSFSGEATDTQYF